These T cell receptor beta chains were read from a single sample in a study of blood T cell repertoires in COVID-19. The method was immunoSEQ multiplex PCR; TCRdb's version includes in-frame clones alone and lacks a portion of them. The sample includes 77,000 or so clones, approximately 74% of them seen just once. The sequenced sample consisted of peripheral blood. These receptors came from a human donor with acute or convalescent COVID-19. The donor label of this sample is uncertain. The conserved cysteine and the conserved F or W are not part of the CDR3 here.

V gene,J gene,CDR3 protein
TRBV18,TRBJ2-2,ASSPGQNTGELF
TRBV2,TRBJ2-6,ASSRDSRPSGANVLT
TRBV28,TRBJ1-5,ASSLSKQGRPAQH
TRBV7-8,TRBJ1-1,ASSNGAPDRTEAF
TRBV7-9,TRBJ2-3,ASSLSRDTQY
TRBV5-4,TRBJ1-1,AISSGGYTEAF
TRBV28,TRBJ2-7,ASSLSREVGRQY
TRBV5-6,TRBJ1-2,ASSLPTGPYT
TRBV5-1,TRBJ1-2,ASSLDGTTIYGYT
TRBV3-1/TRBV3-2,TRBJ1-4,ASSQITGGAREKLF
TRBV20-1,TRBJ2-5,SASIGETQY
TRBV11-3,TRBJ2-5,ASSGGGETQY
TRBV5-4,TRBJ2-5,ASSPPGSAGRQETQY
TRBV2,TRBJ2-7,ASSESDEQY
TRBV7-2,TRBJ1-5,ASSSQGIQPQH
TRBV5-4,TRBJ1-2,ASSGGESYGYT
TRBV21-1,TRBJ1-1,ASSFRDRVTEAF
TRBV28,TRBJ1-6,ASRAGLRGPNSPLH
TRBV5-6,TRBJ1-3,ASSWRENTIY
TRBV11-2,TRBJ2-5,ASSLAVGTQY